These 12 T cell receptor beta chains originate from one sample sequenced in a study of T cell repertoires in cytomegalovirus infection (dated by TCRdb to the late 2010s). For these receptors, no antigen is known. Sequencing used an Illumina HiSeq 1500. Starting from the raw public reads, TCRdb applied fastp trimming at Q25, assembled clones with MiXCR and retained in-frame beta chains. For every CDR3 protein sequence, its rows merge into one entry that carries the most common genes and DNA. The sample table lists tens of thousands of distinct CDR3 sequences, around 30% of them with a count of one. The leading ten clones occupy 60% to 80% of the sample. Sequenced input: PBMCs, sequenced either directly or after in vitro stimulation (not recorded which). These receptors were taken from a human donor in good health (CMV status not recorded). Some clones in this sample may be carry-over from other donors' samples.

The chain employs TRBV12-3 or TRBV12-4 and TRBJ1-2; D remains ambiguous. Trimming removed 1 base at V and 8 bases at J, with 14 bases between. The CDR3 sequence is 14 residues long. CDR3 coding DNA: TGTGCCAGCAGTTTAGGATCAGGTTTTAGGGGCTACACCTTC. This gives the protein CASSLGSGFRGYTF.

In its sample, this clonotype was seen once. The junction does not match germline at one end; this may be a read error. The gene calls are TRBV4-1 and TRBJ2-7; D not certain. The CDR3 contains 14 residues. Germline CDR1 and CDR2: MGHRA and YSYEKL. CDR3 loop: CSSSQDPRTPEQYF. CDR3 nucleotide sequence: TGCTCCAGCAGCCAAGATCCCAGGACCCCCGAGCAGTACTTC.

This clonotype was seen repeatedly, ten times or more. The chain combines TRBV27 with TRBJ1-2; 8 bases align to TRBD1. V shed 2 bases and J 7 bases; nucleotides not matched to a gene: 15. CDR1 and CDR2 from the germline V gene are MNHEY and SMNVEV (reference sequence). The CDR3 totals 17 residues. CDR3 region: CASSLTSGTGRQGGYTF. DNA for the CDR3: TGTGCCAGCAGTTTAACGTCCGGGACAGGCCGGCAGGGTGGCTACACCTTC.

The rearrangement uses TRBV20-1 and TRBJ1-2; D gene unclear. The germline CDR1 and CDR2 sequences are DFQATT and SNEGSKA (reference sequence). Between the trimmed V and J ends, which lost 5 bases and 1 base, there was a span of 17 bases. This CDR3 comprises 15 residues. CDR3 loop: CSAPLAGDFNYGYTF. The CDR3 coding sequence is TGCAGTGCTCCCCTCGCCGGAGACTTTAACTATGGCTACACCTTC.

The chain has TRBV2 and TRBJ2-2, with 12 bases aligning to TRBD1. V trimming: 8 bases; J trimming: 8 bases; junction bases outside the gene matches: 6. Germline V gene data show CDR1 as SNHLY and CDR2 as FYNNEI. This CDR3 spans 14 amino acids. The CDR3 DNA reads as TGTGCCAGCGGGGGACAGGGGGCATCTGGGGAGCTGTTTTTT. Amino acid sequence: CASGGQGASGELFF.

This clonotype was counted a single time. This chain joins TRBV14 and TRBJ2-3; 10 bases match TRBD2. The CDR3 runs 14 residues. Germline CDR1 SGHDN, CDR2 FVKESK. V gave up 2 bases and J gave up 5 bases; unmatched junction bases: 1. The chain's CDR3 is CASSQIAGGDTQYF. CDR3 nucleotide sequence: TGTGCCAGCAGCCAAATAGCGGGAGGAGATACGCAGTATTTT.

This chain's CDR3 is CASSAGVDRRNEQFF. DNA of the CDR3: TGTGCCAGTAGTGCGGGGGTCGACAGGCGGAATGAGCAGTTCTTC. The chain couples TRBV19 to TRBJ2-1; a possible D gene is TRBD2 (7 bases). V lost 5 bases, J lost 7 bases, and 18 bases lay in between. From germline, CDR1 is LNHDA and CDR2 SQIVND (reference sequence). This CDR3 region has 15 residues.

This clonotype was seen only a few times. This chain connects TRBV20-1 to TRBJ2-1; D assignment may be TRBD1 or TRBD2 (5 bases each). The germline gives CDR1 DFQATT, CDR2 SNEGSKA (reference sequence). This CDR3 has 12 amino acids. V lost 6 bases and J 6 bases, leaving 12 bases between the germline ends. DNA for the CDR3: TGCAGTGCCCCCCGGGACCCCAATGAGCAGTTCTTC. It specifies CSAPRDPNEQFF.

The J gene is TRBJ1-5, the V gene TRBV2; the D is unclear. The CDR3 consists of 14 residues. Germline CDR1 SNHLY, CDR2 FYNNEI. The germline V and J ends were trimmed by 7 bases and 2 bases, with 12 bases remaining between them. The CDR3 DNA is TGTGCCAGCATGGGTCCTTTACGCAATCAGCCCCAGCATTTT. Protein product: CASMGPLRNQPQHF. Complete variable domain (other parts from reference TRBV2 and TRBJ1-5): EPEVTQTPSHQVTQMGQEVILRCVPISNHLYFYWYRQILGQKVEFLVSFYNNEISEKSEIFDDQFSVERPDGSNFTLKIRSTKLEDSAMYFCASMGPLRNQPQHFGDGTRLSIL.

A few counts support this clonotype. The rearrangement joins TRBV2 to TRBJ2-7; maybe TRBD1 (5 bases). Trimming shortened V by 6 bases and J by 2 bases, and 11 bases separated the two germline ends. The CDR3 covers 13 residues. Germline loops: CDR1 SNHLY, CDR2 FYNNEI. CDR3 amino acids: CASSDSNAYEQYF. The DNA for the CDR3 is TGTGCCAGCAGCGACAGCAACGCCTACGAGCAGTACTTC.

This chain joins TRBV7-2 and TRBJ1-1, with TRBD1 as a possible D gene (5 bases). CDR3 length equals 16 residues. Germline CDR1 reads SGHTA; CDR2 reads FQGNSA. V was pared by 5 bases and J by 7 bases, with 23 bases between. The chain's CDR3 is CASSPRVAVVPGEAFF. The CDR3 nucleotides read TGTGCCAGCAGCCCCAGGGTAGCCGTGGTCCCCGGTGAAGCTTTCTTT.

V and J are TRBV29-1 and TRBJ1-1; D is unresolved. There are 13 residues in the CDR3. Germline CDR1 reads SQVTM; CDR2 reads ANQGSEA. The CDR3 nucleotides read TGCAGTGCTGAGGAGGTCCCGAACACTGAAGCTTTCTTT. Amino acids: CSAEEVPNTEAFF.